The entry below describes one T cell receptor beta chain. The CDR3 contains 12 residues. Between the trimmed V and J ends, which lost 7 bases and 4 bases, there was a span of 10 bases. In the original workflow: Reference gene primer amplification gave nucleated cell count estimates. Method: immunoSEQ multiplex PCR; TCRdb's copy keeps in-frame clones and lacks some. V and J calls and clone size are given by that table; D and trimming were obtained from the DNA. This table holds 150,000 or so clones, roughly 85% found once. These data come from a study of blood T cell repertoires in COVID-19. About the research overall: PBMCs, B-cell-depleted T cells, or T cells were the source of the cDNA or gDNA that made up the material.

One Seattle source followed patients from active infection through their disease course. This sequence was found in a woman in her forties or fifties with COVID-19, enrolled during active disease. Source material: peripheral blood. The chain carries TRBV12-3 or TRBV12-4 and TRBJ1-1; TRBD1 might be the D (5 bases). CDR3 region: CASTGGGTEAFF. CDR3 coding DNA: TGTGCCAGCACCGGGGGTGGCACTGAAGCTTTCTTT.